This T cell receptor beta chain was recovered during a study of blood T cell repertoires in COVID-19. Turning to the study itself: COVID-19 samples from acute and convalescent phases originated in the United States, Italy and Spain. T cells, B-cell-depleted T cells, or PBMCs provided the cDNA or gDNA that served as material.

The authors' processing: By means of reference gene primer amplification, nucleated cell counts were estimated. Only in-frame clones appear in the TCRdb table, and some are missing; sequencing was by immunoSEQ multiplex PCR. That table furnishes V, J and clone size, whereas the DNA furnished D and trimming. The profile shows about 200,000 clones, about four fifths of them singletons. Self-reported history from a screening survey and questionnaire set each donor's cohort. Specimen: PBMCs or T cells enriched from blood (not recorded which). This TCR was sampled from a man aged 40-55 years who had recovered from COVID-19.

Here the CDR3 reads CASSQVTGGAQYF. The CDR3 DNA is TGCGCCAGCAGCCAAGTCACCGGGGGGGCCCAGTACTTC. The V gene is TRBV4-3, the J gene TRBJ2-5; the match to TRBD2 covers 8 bases. The trim removed 1 base at V and 9 bases at J, leaving 4 bases unmatched. The CDR3 runs to 13 residues. Germline-derived CDR1 and CDR2 are LGHNA and YSLEER.